The entry below describes one T cell receptor (beta chain). It has no known antigen specificity. The input lacks base qualities; no much larger clone sits a single base away. This sample was taken from a study of CD8+CD57+ T cells in acquired aplastic anemia (dated by TCRdb to between 2017 and 2018). Concerning the study at large: A mean of about 3.2 ug of DNA, ranging from about 0.19 to 30 ug, was extracted from sorted CD4+ and CD8+ cells. A CD8+CD57+ expansion meant a frequency higher than the mean frequency seen in healthy subjects. Paper-wide results and their limitations: Between patients and healthy controls, no significant difference in CD8+ Simpson's diversity was found (P=0.060). About 29 CD8+ CDR3 sequences were found to be shared between patients and controls, but these sequences appeared to be highly expressed in patients and within the immunodominant clones of the patients.

Expansion of CD8+CD57+ cells had been shown by flow cytometry in the patients chosen for sequencing. Every patient had a diagnosis of severe acquired aplastic anemia based on International Study of Aplastic Anemia and Agranulocytosis and Camitta criteria. At the time blood was sampled, none of the patients had received any therapy. TCR repertoires of sorted CD4+ and CD8+ blood T cells from severe aplastic anemia patients and healthy subjects were deep-sequenced in the study. In the USA, patient enrollment took place under clinicaltrials.gov protocols 00001620, 01623167, 00001397, 00071045, 00081523 and 00961064. Ficoll-Paque density gradient centrifugation was used to isolate peripheral blood mononuclear cells. Before DNA extraction, CD4+ and CD8+ T cells were sorted by FACS or by magnetic beads. CDR1 and CDR2 were assigned from the germline V gene as SQVTM and ANQGSEA. Counted from cysteine to phenylalanine, this CDR3 has 13 amino acids. Here the CDR3 DNA is all that survives: 39 bases in frame from base 1. The trim is 3 bases for V and 4 bases for J, with a gap of 10 bases between the germline ends.

TCR beta VDJ combination and CDR3 sequence profiling used genomic DNA as the template. An Illumina HiSeq 2000 was used for TCR repertoire sequencing. Regarding the original processing steps: TRBV/TRBJ rearrangement plots, CDR3 size and DJ length profiles, and Simpson's diversity index were used to assess repertoires. The most abundant DNA sequence in the deep sequencing data was taken as the immunodominant clone. CDR3 amino acid sequences were screened for sharing across subjects and were compared with published repertoires and the VDJdb database. Through fastp at Q25 and MiXCR, TCRdb rebuilt clones from the public reads, retaining in-frame beta chains. Every entry covers one CDR3 protein and lists the most common genes and DNA from its rows. These V and J calls derive from TCRdb rather than the authors' analysis. Here the sample has about 150,000 distinct CDR3 sequences; approximately 52% occur a single time. About an eighth of the sample goes to the ten largest clones.

The chain links TRBV29-1 with TRBJ2-1; the D gene could be either TRBD1 or TRBD2, each agreeing at 5 bases. The sequence came from a human donor with aplastic anemia. The specimen was sorted CD4+, CD8+, or CD8+CD57+ T cells (not recorded which) from PBMCs. The sequenced DNA: TGCAGCGTTGACGGGGACGGTTACAATGAGCAGTTCTTC. Its product reads: CSVDGDGYNEQFF.